This is a list of T cell receptor beta chains from one sample in a study of OX40 agonist ivuxolimab in advanced cancers. The protocol was immunoSEQ multiplex PCR, while the TCRdb copy is restricted to in-frame clones and leaves out a portion. Counted here are fewer than 70,000 clones, 85% to 90% occurring once; the ten biggest clones make up about 0.8%. Source: CD4+ or CD8+ T cells sorted from blood, taken in a trial of the OX40 agonist ivuxolimab. These receptors all come from an adult with an advanced solid tumor such as melanoma, head and neck, liver or kidney cancer. CDR3s include the opening cysteine and the closing phenylalanine or tryptophan. A D gene is named only where the DNA matches it firmly. The size of a clone is reported for some rows only, either as once, few or many, or as a class for expanded clones.

D	size	J	V	CDR3	DNA
-	-	TRBJ1-2	TRBV30	CAWRYGYGYTF	TGTGCCTGGAGATACGGCTATGGCTACACCTTC
TRBD1	-	TRBJ1-1	TRBV4-1	CASSTRLQGGEAFF	TGCGCCAGCAGCACCCGTCTACAGGGGGGAGAAGCTTTCTTT
TRBD1	-	TRBJ2-2	TRBV5-6	CASSPGTGGGTGELFF	TGTGCCAGCAGCCCCGGGACAGGGGGCGGCACCGGGGAGCTGTTTTTT
-	-	TRBJ1-5	TRBV7-2	CASSLNAGDEPQHF	TGTGCCAGCAGCCTTAACGCTGGAGACGAGCCCCAGCATTTT
-	-	TRBJ2-2	TRBV7-2	CASSLFGFRELFF	TGTGCCAGCAGCTTATTCGGGTTCCGGGAGCTGTTTTTT
TRBD1	few	TRBJ1-3	TRBV2	CASSTDRATSTIYF	TGTGCCAGCAGCACGGACAGGGCCACGAGCACCATATATTTT
TRBD1	-	TRBJ2-3	TRBV5-1	CASSKGAEGDTQYF	TGCGCCAGCAGCAAGGGGGCTGAAGGCGATACGCAGTATTTT
TRBD1	-	TRBJ1-1	TRBV9	CASSGQGAGEAFF	TGTGCCAGCAGCGGACAGGGGGCGGGTGAAGCTTTCTTT
TRBD1	-	TRBJ2-7	TRBV19	CASSTGQGAVYEQYF	TGTGCCAGTAGCACCGGACAGGGGGCGGTCTACGAGCAGTACTTC
-	-	TRBJ2-3	TRBV18	CASSPDQLTADTQYF	TGTGCCAGCTCACCGGATCAGCTTACCGCAGATACGCAGTATTTT
-	-	TRBJ2-5	TRBV27	CASSLGLWETQYF	TGTGCCAGCAGTTTGGGACTGTGGGAGACCCAGTACTTC
-	-	TRBJ2-6	TRBV5-1	CASHSVSGANVLTF	TGCGCCAGCCACAGCGTCTCTGGGGCCAACGTCCTGACTTTC
-	-	TRBJ2-7	TRBV20-1	CSAEFNYEQYF	TGCAGTGCTGAGTTTAACTACGAGCAGTACTTC
-	-	TRBJ1-5	TRBV19	CASSLRREGQPQHF	TGTGCCAGTAGCCTAAGACGGGAAGGGCAGCCCCAGCATTTT
-	-	TRBJ1-5	TRBV19	CASSIAAGNNQPQHF	TGTGCCAGTAGTATAGCGGCGGGGAACAATCAGCCCCAGCATTTT
-	-	TRBJ2-5	TRBV2	CASRRRGGGETQYF	TGTGCCAGCAGAAGGAGAGGTGGCGGAGAGACCCAGTACTTC
TRBD1	-	TRBJ1-4	TRBV27	CASTSARGRNEKLFF	TGTGCCAGCACCTCGGCGAGGGGGCGCAATGAAAAACTGTTTTTT
-	-	TRBJ1-6	TRBV6-5	CASSYQRNSPLHF	TGTGCCAGCAGTTACCAGAGGAATTCACCCCTCCACTTT
TRBD1	-	TRBJ2-1	TRBV28	CASSLPPGQGGNEQFF	TGTGCCAGCAGCCTACCCCCGGGACAGGGGGGCAATGAGCAGTTCTTC
-	-	TRBJ2-1	TRBV25-1	CASESPFSYEQFF	TGTGCCTCTGAGAGCCCCTTTTCTTATGAGCAGTTCTTC
TRBD1	-	TRBJ1-4	TRBV5-1	CASSGTAGSEKLFF	TGCGCCAGCTCCGGGACAGCCGGGAGTGAAAAACTGTTTTTT
TRBD2	-	TRBJ2-5	TRBV5-4	CASSPVGASGGGETQYF	TGTGCCAGCAGCCCGGTCGGTGCTAGCGGGGGGGGAGAGACCCAGTACTTC
TRBD1	-	TRBJ1-1	TRBV10-3	CAISDQGGRGSEAFF	TGTGCCATCAGTGATCAGGGGGGGCGAGGAAGTGAAGCTTTCTTT
-	-	TRBJ2-2	TRBV5-6	CASSFGGGGELFF	TGTGCCAGCAGCTTCGGGGGCGGCGGGGAGCTGTTTTTT
-	-	TRBJ2-7	TRBV7-2	CASSSYNHEQYF	TGTGCCAGCAGCTCCTATAACCACGAGCAGTACTTC
-	medium-sized	TRBJ1-2	TRBV2	CASKGLVGYGYTF	TGTGCCAGCAAGGGGTTAGTAGGATATGGCTACACCTTC
-	-	TRBJ1-1	TRBV19	CASSAGHGGFF	TGTGCCAGTAGCGCGGGACATGGTGGTTTCTTT
-	-	TRBJ1-3	TRBV7-2	CASSLLTERNTIYF	TGTGCCAGCAGCTTACTGACAGAGAGAAACACCATATATTTT
-	-	TRBJ2-2	TRBV10-1	CASSKEGGTGELFF	TGCGCCAGCAGTAAAGAGGGGGGAACCGGGGAGCTGTTTTTT